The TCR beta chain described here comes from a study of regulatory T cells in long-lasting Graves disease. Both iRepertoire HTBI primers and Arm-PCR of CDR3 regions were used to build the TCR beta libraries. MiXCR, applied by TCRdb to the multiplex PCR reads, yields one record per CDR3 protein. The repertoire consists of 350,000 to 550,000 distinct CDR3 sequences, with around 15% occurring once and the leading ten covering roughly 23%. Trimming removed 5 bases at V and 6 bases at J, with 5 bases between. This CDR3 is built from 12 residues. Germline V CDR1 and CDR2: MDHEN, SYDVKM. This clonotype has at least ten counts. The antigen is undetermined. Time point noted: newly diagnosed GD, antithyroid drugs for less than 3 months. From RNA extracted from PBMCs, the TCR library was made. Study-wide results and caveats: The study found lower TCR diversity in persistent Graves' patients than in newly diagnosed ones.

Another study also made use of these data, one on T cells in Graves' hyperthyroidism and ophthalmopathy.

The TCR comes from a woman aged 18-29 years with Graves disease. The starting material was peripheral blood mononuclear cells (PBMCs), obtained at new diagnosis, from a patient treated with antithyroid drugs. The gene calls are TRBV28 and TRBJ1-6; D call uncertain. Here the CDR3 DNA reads TGTGCCAGCAGTGTGCCTAATTCACCCCTCCACTTT. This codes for CASSVPNSPLHF.